These 23 T cell receptor beta chains were all obtained from the same sample, sequenced in a study of OX40 agonist ivuxolimab in advanced cancers. Generated by immunoSEQ multiplex PCR, the TCRdb table keeps only in-frame clones and is missing some. The sample lists tens of thousands of clones; around 90% were seen once. This sample comprised CD4+ or CD8+ T cells sorted from blood, obtained in a trial of the OX40 agonist ivuxolimab. The receptors were sampled from an adult with an advanced solid tumor such as melanoma, head and neck, liver or kidney cancer.

This clone has a single count. The rearrangement uses TRBV27 and TRBJ2-5; 9 bases agree with TRBD2. Per germline, CDR1 MNHEY and CDR2 SMNVEV (reference sequence). The CDR3 has 15 amino acids. The trim removed 2 bases at V and 1 base at J, leaving 2 bases unmatched. CDR3 sequence reads: CASSLERGAQETQYF. CDR3 DNA: TGTGCCAGCAGTTTAGAGCGGGGGGCCCAAGAGACCCAGTACTTC.

This clone was seen once. The chain recombines TRBV15 with TRBJ1-4; D remains ambiguous. Deletions cut 0 bases from V and 8 bases from J, with 16 bases between. CDR1 and CDR2 (germline): LNHNV, YYDKDF (reference sequence). The CDR3 covers 16 residues. The CDR3 DNA reads TGTGCCACCAGCAGAGATAAGAGTCCTCTCATCGAAAAACTGTTTTTT. This encodes CATSRDKSPLIEKLFF.

V is TRBV7-9 and J is TRBJ1-6; perhaps TRBD1 as D (5 bases). The V end was cut by 6 bases, the J end by 7 bases, with 13 bases between. Germline assignment: CDR1 SEHNR and CDR2 FQNEAQ (reference sequence). The CDR3 totals 14 residues. The CDR3 region is CASRSGTNNSPLHF. As DNA, the CDR3 is TGTGCCAGCAGGTCCGGGACTAACAATTCACCCCTCCACTTT.

The rearrangement joins TRBV7-2 to TRBJ1-2; 8 nucleotides align to TRBD1. Trimming removed 5 bases from V and 7 bases from J; junction bases left unmatched: 6. Germline V gene data show CDR1 as SGHTA and CDR2 as FQGNSA. The CDR3 runs to 13 residues. The CDR3 spells CASSQDRDSGYTF. Written as DNA, the CDR3 is TGTGCCAGCAGCCAGGACAGGGATTCTGGCTACACCTTC.

This chain joins TRBV6-1 and TRBJ1-1; D is undetermined. The CDR3 is 12 amino acids. The germline V gene has CDR1 MNHNS and CDR2 SASEGT. The ends were cut back, 3 bases at V and 7 bases at J, with 9 bases in the middle. CDR3 sequence reads: CASSDSRFEAFF. The DNA of the CDR3 is TGTGCCAGCAGTGATAGCCGTTTTGAAGCTTTCTTT.

The chain carries TRBV7-2 and TRBJ1-2; the match to TRBD1 covers 8 bases. The CDR3 extends over 17 amino acids. V was clipped by 5 bases and J by 0 bases; unmatched bases: 11. Germline CDR1 SGHTA, CDR2 FQGNSA. The CDR3 protein is CASSLPGQVTANYGYTF. CDR3 sequence (DNA): TGTGCCAGCAGCCTTCCGGGACAGGTGACGGCTAACTATGGCTACACCTTC.

This chain uses TRBV5-4 with TRBJ2-5; 8 positions agree with TRBD1. With 4 bases clipped from V and 2 bases from J, the junction kept 7 bases outside the gene matches. Germline CDR1 reads SGHNT; CDR2 reads YYREEE (reference sequence). The CDR3 extends over 15 amino acids. The CDR3 reads CASSAHRGSQETQYF. In DNA form, the CDR3 reads TGTGCCAGCAGCGCGCACAGGGGGTCTCAAGAGACCCAGTACTTC.

The rearrangement uses TRBV6-6 and TRBJ2-5, with a weak D call TRBD1 (6 bases). CDR1 is MNHNY and CDR2 is SVGAGI in the germline V gene (reference sequence). V lost 0 bases to trimming and J lost 7 bases, with 12 bases between them. The CDR3 spans 14 residues. The CDR3, as DNA: TGTGCCAGCAGTTACTCGAGCACAGGGTCGACCCAGTACTTC. It encodes CASSYSSTGSTQYF.

The genes are TRBV27 and TRBJ2-3; perhaps TRBD1 as D (6 bases). The CDR3 has 14 amino acids. V lost 6 bases and J lost 2, with 12 bases in between. The germline CDR1 and CDR2 sequences are MNHEY and SMNVEV (reference sequence). The CDR3 spells CASSRQGLTDTQYF. DNA of the CDR3: TGTGCCAGCAGCAGGCAGGGGCTCACAGATACGCAGTATTTT.

The V gene is TRBV7-2, the J gene TRBJ1-1, with a weak D call TRBD1 (6 bases). Per the germline V gene, CDR1 is SGHTA and CDR2 is FQGNSA. The CDR3 runs 13 residues. Trimming took off 3 bases at V and 5 bases at J, with 10 bases between the two ends. CDR3 sequence: CASSLDRWTEAFF. The CDR3, as DNA: TGTGCCAGCAGCTTGGACAGATGGACTGAAGCTTTCTTT. Full variable domain (outside the CDR3, taken from reference TRBV7-2 and TRBJ1-1): GAGVSQSPSNKVTEKGKDVELRCDPISGHTALYWYRQSLGQGLEFLIYFQGNSAPDKSGLPSDRFSAERTGGSVSTLTIQRTQQEDSAVYLCASSLDRWTEAFFGQGTRLTVV.

The V and J genes are TRBV2 and TRBJ2-5; no firm D call. The CDR3 runs 13 residues. Trimming removed 0 bases from V and 6 bases from J, with 8 bases in between. Germline V gives CDR1 SNHLY, CDR2 FYNNEI. CDR3 loop: CASSEALAKTQYF. The CDR3 DNA is TGTGCCAGCAGTGAAGCGTTGGCTAAGACCCAGTACTTC.

The CDR3 sequence is CASSESLFSYEQYV. CDR3 coding DNA: TGCGCCAGCAGTGAGTCCCTTTTCTCATACGAGCAGTACGTC. The chain combines TRBV10-1 with TRBJ2-7, with D hard to call. The CDR3 runs to 14 residues. Deletions cut 0 bases from V and 4 bases from J, with 10 bases between. From germline, CDR1 is WNHNN and CDR2 SYGVQD (reference sequence).

This clone was seen a single time. V gene TRBV27 combines with J gene TRBJ1-5; D not resolved. Trimming stripped 1 base from V and 4 bases from J, with 5 bases between. CDR3 size: 13 residues. CDR1 is MNHEY, CDR2 SMNVEV, per germline (reference sequence). The CDR3, as DNA: TGTGCCAGCAGTTTATTGGCAAATCAGCCCCAGCATTTT. It yields the protein CASSLLANQPQHF.

The CDR3 sequence: CASSSPGGGYEQYF. CDR3 DNA sequence: TGTGCCAGCAGCTCCCCCGGGGGGGGGTACGAGCAGTACTTC. V gene TRBV28 combines with J gene TRBJ2-7; 8 positions match TRBD2. The CDR3 spans 14 residues. J was trimmed by 4 bases and V by 6 bases; bases with no gene match: 8. Per germline, CDR1 MDHEN and CDR2 SYDVKM. Combining the CDR3 with reference TRBV28 and TRBJ2-7 gives the whole variable domain DVKVTQSSRYLVKRTGEKVFLECVQDMDHENMFWYRQDPGLGLRLIYFSYDVKMKEKGDIPEGYSVSREKKERFSLILESASTNQTSMYLCASSSPGGGYEQYFGPGTRLTVT.

The rearrangement links TRBV5-6 to TRBJ2-5; D tentatively reads TRBD1 or TRBD2 (5 bases each). Looked up from germline, CDR1 is SGHDT and CDR2 is YYEEEE. This CDR3 comprises 14 residues. V lost 2 bases and J 4 bases, leaving 12 bases between the germline ends. CDR3 coding DNA: TGTGCCAGCAGCTTTCGGAGAGGGGCAGAGACCCAGTACTTC. The encoded protein is CASSFRRGAETQYF.

The J gene is TRBJ1-1, the V gene TRBV5-8; D gene ambiguous. The CDR3 runs 15 residues. Deletions cut 6 bases from V and 2 bases from J, with 17 bases between. Germline V CDR1 and CDR2: SGHTS, YDEGEE. CDR3 sequence: CASNPANAANTEAFF. CDR3 DNA sequence: TGTGCCAGCAACCCCGCCAACGCGGCAAACACTGAAGCTTTCTTT.

The chain links TRBV7-3 to TRBJ2-3; D call uncertain. V lost 1 base and J 0 bases, leaving 11 bases between the germline ends. The length of the CDR3 is 16 residues. Germline V gene data show CDR1 as SGHTA and CDR2 as FQGTGA. In DNA, the CDR3 is TGTGCCAGCAGCTTAAAGGGCGGTTCTAGCACAGATACGCAGTATTTT. Translating it yields CASSLKGGSSTDTQYF.

The J gene is TRBJ2-2, the V gene TRBV7-2; 8 nucleotides line up with TRBD1. This CDR3 spans 15 amino acids. V dropped 2 bases and J dropped 5; count of bases not matched to a gene: 4. Germline V lookup: CDR1 SGHTA, CDR2 FQGNSA. Here the CDR3 reads CASSLRTGRTGELFF. The DNA for the CDR3 is TGTGCCAGCAGCTTAAGGACAGGGCGGACCGGGGAGCTGTTTTTT.

A word on this clone: The sample contains more than one DNA sequence encoding this CDR3. The chain is built from TRBV6-6 and TRBJ2-7; no reliable D call. Trimming took off 6 bases at V and 4 bases at J, with 7 bases between the two ends. The CDR3 runs to 11 residues. Per the germline V gene, CDR1 is MNHNY and CDR2 is SVGAGI (reference sequence). This CDR3 is CASSPSYEQYF. CDR3 in DNA: TGTGCCAGCAGCCCTTCGTACGAGCAGTACTTC.

This clone has just a few counts. CDR3 in DNA: TGTGCCAGCAGAAAACACAAGGTGTCACCCCTCCACTTT. This gives the protein CASRKHKVSPLHF. The V call is TRBV28, the J call TRBJ1-6; D is uncertain. There are 13 residues in the CDR3. The germline gives CDR1 MDHEN, CDR2 SYDVKM. Deletions cut 6 bases from V and 10 bases from J, with 13 bases between.

The chain is built from TRBV9 and TRBJ1-4; 7 bases match TRBD1. J was trimmed by 4 bases and V by 0 bases; bases with no gene match: 6. This CDR3 comprises 16 residues. Germline V lookup: CDR1 SGDLS, CDR2 YYNGEE. The CDR3 sequence is CASSVGLTGFNEKLFF. In nucleotides, the CDR3 is TGTGCCAGCAGCGTAGGGCTGACAGGGTTTAATGAAAAACTGTTTTTT.

Comments on this clone: A read error may produce the germline difference seen at one junction end. The CDR3 here is CVISESGGLETEAFF. The DNA for the CDR3 is TGTGTCATCAGTGAGTCCGGGGGGCTGGAGACTGAAGCTTTCTTT. This chain connects TRBV10-3 to TRBJ1-1; D is perhaps TRBD1 (6 bases). Looked up from germline, CDR1 is ENHRY and CDR2 is SYGVKD. The CDR3 has 15 residues.

The V and J genes are TRBV7-2 and TRBJ2-2; no firm D call. There are 15 residues in the CDR3. The germline gives CDR1 SGHTA, CDR2 FQGNSA. Trimming removed 1 base from V and 0 bases from J, with 6 bases in between. CDR3 DNA: TGTGCCAGCAGCTTAGGCAGAGCGAACACCGGGGAGCTGTTTTTT. Protein sequence: CASSLGRANTGELFF.